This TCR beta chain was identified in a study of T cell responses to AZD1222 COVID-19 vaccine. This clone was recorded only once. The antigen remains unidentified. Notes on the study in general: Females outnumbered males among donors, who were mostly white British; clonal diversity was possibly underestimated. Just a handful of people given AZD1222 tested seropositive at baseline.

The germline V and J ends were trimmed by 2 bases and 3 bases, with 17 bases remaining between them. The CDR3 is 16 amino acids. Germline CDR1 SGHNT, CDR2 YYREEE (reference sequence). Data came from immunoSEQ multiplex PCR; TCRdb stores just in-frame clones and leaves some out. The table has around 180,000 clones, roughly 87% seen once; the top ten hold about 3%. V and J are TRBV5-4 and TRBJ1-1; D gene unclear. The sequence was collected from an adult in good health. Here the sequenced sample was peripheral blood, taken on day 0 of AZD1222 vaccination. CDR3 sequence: CASSFFRELGDTEAFF. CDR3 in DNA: TGTGCCAGCAGCTTTTTCCGGGAGCTTGGGGACACTGAAGCTTTCTTT.